The subject of this entry is one T cell receptor (beta chain). Its antigen is currently unknown. The data derive from a study of OX40 agonist ivuxolimab in advanced cancers. Across the whole study: Patient treatment consisted of intravenous ivuxolimab administration every 2 weeks at 0.01 to 10 mg/kg. Study outcomes and limitations: The mean number of expanded clones was higher in CD8+ T cells than in CD4+. Partial responders dosed at 0.1-3.0 mg/kg displayed clonal expansion ranking among the lowest.

Repertoires were generated with immunoSEQ multiplex PCR, while TCRdb's copy carries only in-frame clones and drops some. This sample carries tens of thousands of clones, 82% of them seen once, and the ten largest clones take roughly 1.8%. V was shortened by 6 bases and J by 5 bases, with 16 bases between the two germline ends. Per the germline V gene, CDR1 is LNHDA and CDR2 is SQIVND (reference sequence). CDR3 length: 14 residues. The clonotype comes from an adult with an advanced solid tumor such as melanoma, head and neck, liver or kidney cancer. The chain carries TRBV19 and TRBJ1-1; D not certain. This sample comprised CD4+ or CD8+ T cells sorted from blood, obtained in a trial of the OX40 agonist ivuxolimab. The CDR3 sequence: CASRTVDGPTEAFF. CDR3 bases: TGTGCCAGTAGAACAGTGGACGGGCCAACTGAAGCTTTCTTT. Using reference TRBV19 and TRBJ1-1 for the parts outside the CDR3, the full variable domain is DGGITQSPKYLFRKEGQNVTLSCEQNLNHDAMYWYRQDPGQGLRLIYYSQIVNDFQKGDIAEGYSVSREKKESFPLTVTSAQKNPTAFYLCASRTVDGPTEAFFGQGTRLTVV.